Below, 18 T cell receptor beta chains from the same sample are listed, as sequenced in a study of T-cell memory formation after mild COVID-19. TCRdb processed the 5' RACE reads anew with MiXCR; each CDR3 protein has one entry. The sample lists roughly 250,000 distinct CDR3 sequences; approximately 15% were seen once. Sequencing was done on a sample of PBMCs or a T cell subset sorted from them (not recorded which). These receptors originate from a young man who had mild COVID-19 (a few samples of this study predate the infection). Cell type and time point are not known.

The chain couples TRBV6-5 to TRBJ1-6; no reliable D call. This CDR3 has 14 amino acids. The germline V and J ends were trimmed by 1 base and 7 bases, with 8 bases remaining between them. Germline-derived CDR1 and CDR2 are MNHEY and SVGAGI. CDR3 in amino acids: CASSYFAMNSPLHF. The CDR3 DNA follows: TGTGCCAGCAGTTACTTTGCCATGAATTCACCCCTCCACTTT.

This clonotype has just a few counts. This chain joins TRBV6-5 and TRBJ1-5, with 10 bases that match TRBD1. V dropped 6 bases and J dropped 2; count of bases not matched to a gene: 7. Germline V CDR1 and CDR2: MNHEY, SVGAGI. The CDR3 contains 16 residues. The CDR3, as DNA: TGTGCCAGCAGCCCATCCGGACAGGGGGGCAATCAGCCCCAGCATTTT. Its translation is CASSPSGQGGNQPQHF.

This clonotype was picked up many times. This chain uses TRBV5-1 with TRBJ2-5; D may match TRBD1 or TRBD2 (5 bases each). Germline CDR1 and CDR2: SGHRS and YFSETQ. The CDR3 is made up of 14 amino acids. V was trimmed by 1 base and J by 2 bases, leaving 9 bases between them. CDR3 loop: CASSLSGAQETQYF. The CDR3 nucleotides read TGCGCCAGCAGCTTGTCCGGGGCGCAAGAGACCCAGTACTTC.

The chain combines TRBV4-1 with TRBJ1-1; no definite D call. Trimming stripped 0 bases from V and 8 bases from J, with 22 bases between. The CDR3 runs 17 residues. In germline, CDR1 is MGHRA, CDR2 YSYEKL. The chain's CDR3 is CASSQDPRRRRVVEAFF. The CDR3 DNA sequence: TGCGCCAGCAGCCAAGATCCACGACGTAGGAGGGTGGTAGAAGCTTTCTTT.

J is TRBJ2-7 and V is TRBV27; D is uncertain. The CDR3 has 15 amino acids. Trimming removed 0 bases at V and 2 bases at J, with 11 bases between. CDR1 is MNHEY and CDR2 is SMNVEV in the germline V gene (reference sequence). Here the CDR3 reads CASSLSPGPAYEQYF. For the CDR3, the DNA is TGTGCCAGCAGTTTATCACCTGGCCCAGCCTACGAGCAGTACTTC.

The J gene is TRBJ1-5, the V gene TRBV20-1, with D perhaps matching TRBD1 (5 bases). The germline V and J ends were trimmed by 6 bases and 2 bases, with 17 bases remaining between them. The CDR3 is made up of 15 amino acids. Germline V lookup: CDR1 DFQATT, CDR2 SNEGSKA (reference sequence). The CDR3 protein is CSAMGTRDGNQPQHF. The CDR3 DNA follows: TGCAGTGCCATGGGCACCCGGGACGGCAATCAGCCCCAGCATTTT.

The rearrangement uses TRBV12-3 or TRBV12-4 and TRBJ1-1, with a possible D match to TRBD1 (6 bases). The CDR3 is 14 residues long. The V and J ends lost 8 bases and 5 bases respectively, with 18 bases between them. CDR3 region: CASHPGVLATEAFF. For the CDR3, the DNA is TGTGCCAGCCATCCAGGGGTTTTGGCGACTGAAGCTTTCTTT.

The rearrangement links TRBV2 to TRBJ1-4; D might be TRBD1 (5 bases). The V gene's germline CDR1 is SNHLY and CDR2 FYNNEI. V shed 3 bases and J shed 7 bases, with 12 bases lying between them. This CDR3 comprises 14 residues. DNA for the CDR3: TGTGCCAGCAGTGACTCCGAGGGGCCTGAAAAACTGTTTTTT. It encodes CASSDSEGPEKLFF. The variable domain in full, completed from reference TRBV2 and TRBJ1-4, reads EPEVTQTPSHQVTQMGQEVILRCVPISNHLYFYWYRQILGQKVEFLVSFYNNEISEKSEIFDDQFSVERPDGSNFTLKIRSTKLEDSAMYFCASSDSEGPEKLFFGSGTQLSVL.

This chain links TRBV3-1 with TRBJ2-5, with D perhaps matching TRBD1 (7 bases). V lost 4 bases and J lost 5, with 14 bases in between. The V gene's germline CDR1 is LGHDT and CDR2 YNNKEL (reference sequence). The CDR3 length is 14 residues. CDR3 in DNA: TGTGCCAGCAGCCCGGTGACAGGGACTGAGACCCAGTACTTC. This translates into CASSPVTGTETQYF.

V and J are TRBV7-2 and TRBJ2-1; D remains unclear. The germline V gene encodes CDR1 SGHTA and CDR2 FQGNSA. Trimming took off 5 bases at V and 7 bases at J, with 15 bases between the two ends. The CDR3 contains 14 residues. CDR3 loop: CASSPLTPVNEQFF. CDR3 in DNA: TGTGCCAGCAGCCCCCTCACACCGGTGAATGAGCAGTTCTTC.

In its sample, this clonotype was seen a few times. This chain connects TRBV12-3 or TRBV12-4 to TRBJ2-1, with a tentative D call TRBD2 (6 bases). This CDR3 spans 14 amino acids. Trimming shortened V by 7 bases and J by 8 bases, and 18 bases separated the two germline ends. Written as DNA, the CDR3 is TGTGCCAGCATATTTGGGGGGAGTGGGGATGAGCAGTTCTTC. Its protein is CASIFGGSGDEQFF.

This clonotype was observed many times. This sequence joins TRBV5-1 and TRBJ2-7; the D gene is possibly TRBD2 (6 bases). CDR1 is SGHRS, CDR2 YFSETQ, per germline. The CDR3 is made up of 16 amino acids. V was shortened by 4 bases and J by 2 bases, with 19 bases between the two germline ends. The CDR3 sequence is CASSTPLGGGAYEQYF. The CDR3 nucleotides are TGCGCCAGCAGCACCCCCCTCGGCGGAGGGGCCTACGAGCAGTACTTC.

This clonotype was seen only a few times. The rearrangement uses TRBV24-1 and TRBJ2-2; D is ambiguous. The germline V gene encodes CDR1 KGHDR and CDR2 SFDVKD. Trimming removed 10 bases from V and 6 bases from J, with 5 bases in between. This CDR3 contains 10 residues. DNA for the CDR3: TGTGCCACGAGCCCCGGGGAGCTGTTTTTT. Translating gives CATSPGELFF.

The chain joins TRBV20-1 to TRBJ2-5, with D possibly called TRBD1 or TRBD2 (5 bases each). Germline CDR1 is DFQATT and CDR2 is SNEGSKA (reference sequence). V shed 1 base and J shed 1 base, with 13 bases lying between them. The CDR3 consists of 15 residues. In DNA, the CDR3 is TGCAGTGCTAGAGCCGACCGGGGCATCCAAGAGACCCAGTACTTC. As protein: CSARADRGIQETQYF.

This clonotype was counted between two and nine times. This chain links TRBV12-3 or TRBV12-4 with TRBJ1-2; D possibly corresponds to TRBD1 (5 bases). The V end was cut by 3 bases, the J end by 3 bases, with 8 bases between. CDR3 length: 13 residues. CDR3 sequence (DNA): TGTGCCAGCAGTTTCTCAGGGTACTATGGCTACACCTTC. Its protein is CASSFSGYYGYTF.

With respect to this clonotype: At one end the junction does not follow the germline gene, possibly because of a read error. V is TRBV6-6 and J is TRBJ2-7; the match to TRBD1 covers 8 bases. Germline V lookup: CDR1 MNHNY, CDR2 SVGAGI (reference sequence). CDR3 length equals 12 residues. CDR3 loop: CAVGDRNYEQYF. The CDR3 nucleotides read TGCGCAGTGGGGGACAGGAACTACGAGCAGTACTTC.

This clonotype has more than one count but fewer than ten. This chain uses TRBV5-1 with TRBJ1-6; possible D gene TRBD1, 5 bases. This CDR3 has 15 amino acids. The germline gives CDR1 SGHRS, CDR2 YFSETQ. Trimming removed 3 bases from V and 10 bases from J, with 17 bases in between. CDR3 sequence: CASSWQQGGRSPLHF. DNA of the CDR3: TGCGCCAGCAGCTGGCAGCAGGGTGGAAGATCACCCCTCCACTTT.

The CDR3 reads CASSYGVKNIQYF. As DNA, the CDR3 is TGTGCCAGTAGCTATGGGGTCAAAAACATTCAGTACTTC. The rearrangement uses TRBV19 and TRBJ2-4; D remains unclear. This CDR3 spans 13 amino acids. CDR1 is LNHDA and CDR2 is SQIVND in the germline V gene (reference sequence). Trimming removed 6 bases from V and 3 bases from J, with 9 bases in between. Drawing the rest from reference TRBV19 and TRBJ2-4, the complete variable domain is DGGITQSPKYLFRKEGQNVTLSCEQNLNHDAMYWYRQDPGQGLRLIYYSQIVNDFQKGDIAEGYSVSREKKESFPLTVTSAQKNPTAFYLCASSYGVKNIQYFGAGTRLSVL.